This T cell receptor beta chain was found in a study of cytomegalovirus exposure and HLA in healthy donors. At the level of the study: Unique TCR beta sequences numbering fewer than 130 million came from 150 million to 200 million T cells in an earlier analysis.

Nominally healthy donors provided the samples, though records likely missed some immune exposures. Study-wide results and caveats: In a later analysis, TCR beta V- and J-gene trimming was associated with a missense DCLRE1C variant. Using a false discovery rate of 0.05, a later analysis showed that 16,000 or so TCR beta sequences were associated with HLA alleles.

On this clone: Its specificity is not known.

PCR employed 60 Vbeta and 13 Jbeta primers. Repertoires were generated with immunoSEQ multiplex PCR, while TCRdb's copy carries only in-frame clones and drops some. Among around 170,000 clones listed, roughly 76% were seen once. The CDR3 is 15 amino acids. Losses at the gene ends were 0 bases for V and 4 bases for J; bases not matched to a gene: 3. The germline V gene encodes CDR1 SGHTA and CDR2 FQGNSA. Material: PBMCs. This TCR came from a man aged 35 to 55 in good health and CMV-seropositive. The gene calls are TRBV7-2 and TRBJ2-3, with 8 bases that match TRBD1. CDR3 loop: CASSLAAQGADTQYF. The DNA for the CDR3 is TGTGCCAGCAGCTTAGCGGCACAGGGGGCAGATACGCAGTATTTT.